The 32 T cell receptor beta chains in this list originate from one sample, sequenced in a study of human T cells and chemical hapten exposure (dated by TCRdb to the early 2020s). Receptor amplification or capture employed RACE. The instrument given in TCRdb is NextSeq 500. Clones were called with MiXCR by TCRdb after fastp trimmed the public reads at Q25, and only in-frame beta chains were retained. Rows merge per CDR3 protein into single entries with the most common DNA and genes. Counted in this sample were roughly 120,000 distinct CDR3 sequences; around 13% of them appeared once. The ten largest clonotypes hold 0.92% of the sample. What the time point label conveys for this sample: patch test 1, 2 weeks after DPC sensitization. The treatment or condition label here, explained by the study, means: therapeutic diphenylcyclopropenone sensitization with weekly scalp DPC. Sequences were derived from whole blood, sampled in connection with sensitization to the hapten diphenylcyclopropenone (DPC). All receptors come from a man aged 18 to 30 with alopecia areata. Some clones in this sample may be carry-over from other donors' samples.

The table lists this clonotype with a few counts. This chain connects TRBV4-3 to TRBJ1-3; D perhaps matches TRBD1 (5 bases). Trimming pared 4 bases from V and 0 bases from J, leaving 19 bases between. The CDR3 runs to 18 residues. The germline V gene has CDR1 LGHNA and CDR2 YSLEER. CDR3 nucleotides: TGCGCCAGCAGCCCCAGCAGGGCCAATTACCTCTCTGGAAACACCATATATTTT. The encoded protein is CASSPSRANYLSGNTIYF.

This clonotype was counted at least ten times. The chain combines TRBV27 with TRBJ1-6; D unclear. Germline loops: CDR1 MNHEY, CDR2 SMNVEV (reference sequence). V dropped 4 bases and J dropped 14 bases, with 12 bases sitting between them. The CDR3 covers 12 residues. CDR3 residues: CASSSGMLTLHF. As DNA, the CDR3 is TGTGCCAGCAGTTCGGGGATGCTTACCCTCCACTTT.

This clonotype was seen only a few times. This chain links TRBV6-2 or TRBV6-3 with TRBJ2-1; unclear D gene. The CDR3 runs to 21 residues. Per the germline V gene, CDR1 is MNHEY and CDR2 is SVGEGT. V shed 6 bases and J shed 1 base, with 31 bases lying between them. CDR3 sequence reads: CASSPIGLTGVFISSYNEQFF. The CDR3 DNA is TGTGCCAGCAGCCCAATCGGATTAACTGGGGTTTTTATCTCTTCCTACAATGAGCAGTTCTTC.

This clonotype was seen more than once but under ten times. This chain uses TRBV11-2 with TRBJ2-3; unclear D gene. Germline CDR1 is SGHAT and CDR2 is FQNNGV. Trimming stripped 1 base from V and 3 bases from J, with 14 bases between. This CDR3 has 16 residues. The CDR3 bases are TGTGCCAGCAGCTTAGTTGGGCAGAGTAGGACAGATACGCAGTATTTT. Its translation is CASSLVGQSRTDTQYF.

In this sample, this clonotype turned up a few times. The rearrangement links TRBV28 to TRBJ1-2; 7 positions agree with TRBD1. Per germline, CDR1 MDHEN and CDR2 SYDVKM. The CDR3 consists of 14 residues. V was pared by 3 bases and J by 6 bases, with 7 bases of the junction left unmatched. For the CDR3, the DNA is TGTGCCAGCAGTTTTGCGACAGGGCATGATGGCTACACCTTC. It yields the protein CASSFATGHDGYTF.

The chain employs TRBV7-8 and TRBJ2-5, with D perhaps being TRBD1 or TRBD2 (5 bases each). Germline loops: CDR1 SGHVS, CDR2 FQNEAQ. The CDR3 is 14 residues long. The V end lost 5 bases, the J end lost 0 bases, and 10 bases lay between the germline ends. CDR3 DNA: TGTGCCAGCAGCGTGGGACGGAACCAAGAGACCCAGTACTTC. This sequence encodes CASSVGRNQETQYF.

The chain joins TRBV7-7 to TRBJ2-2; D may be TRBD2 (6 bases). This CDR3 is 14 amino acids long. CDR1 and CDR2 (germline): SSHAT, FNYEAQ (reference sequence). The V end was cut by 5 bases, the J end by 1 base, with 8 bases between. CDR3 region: CASSRGLNTGELFF. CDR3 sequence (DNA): TGTGCCAGCAGCCGGGGACTGAACACCGGGGAGCTGTTTTTT.

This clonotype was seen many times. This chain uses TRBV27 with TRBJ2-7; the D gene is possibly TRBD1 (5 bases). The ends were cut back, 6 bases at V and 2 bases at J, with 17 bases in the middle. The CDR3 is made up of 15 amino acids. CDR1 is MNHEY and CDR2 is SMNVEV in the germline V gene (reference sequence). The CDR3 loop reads CASSPFGASPYEQYV. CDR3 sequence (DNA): TGTGCCAGCAGCCCCTTTGGGGCGTCCCCCTACGAGCAGTACGTC.

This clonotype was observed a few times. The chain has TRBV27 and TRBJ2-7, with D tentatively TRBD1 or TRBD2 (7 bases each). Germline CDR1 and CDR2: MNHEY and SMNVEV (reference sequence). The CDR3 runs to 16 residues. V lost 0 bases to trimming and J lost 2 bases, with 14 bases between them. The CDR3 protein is CASSLSVQGGTYEQYF. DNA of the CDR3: TGTGCCAGCAGTTTATCGGTCCAGGGGGGGACCTACGAGCAGTACTTC.

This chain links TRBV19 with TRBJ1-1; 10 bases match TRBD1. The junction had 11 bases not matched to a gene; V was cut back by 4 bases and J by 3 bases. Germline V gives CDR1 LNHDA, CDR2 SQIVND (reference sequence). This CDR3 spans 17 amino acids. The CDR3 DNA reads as TGTGCCAGTAGTACCATGATACGTGGACAGGGGGACACTGAAGCTTTCTTT. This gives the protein CASSTMIRGQGDTEAFF.

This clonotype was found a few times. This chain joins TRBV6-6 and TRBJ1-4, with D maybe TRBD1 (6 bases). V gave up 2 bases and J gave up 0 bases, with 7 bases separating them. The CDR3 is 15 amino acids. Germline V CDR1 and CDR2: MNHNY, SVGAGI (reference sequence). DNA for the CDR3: TGTGCCAGCAGTTACGGACAGACAACTAATGAAAAACTGTTTTTT. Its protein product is CASSYGQTTNEKLFF.

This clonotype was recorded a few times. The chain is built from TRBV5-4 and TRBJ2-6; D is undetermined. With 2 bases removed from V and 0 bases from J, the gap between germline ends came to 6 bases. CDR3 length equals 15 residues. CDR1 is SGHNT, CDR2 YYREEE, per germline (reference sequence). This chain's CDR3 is CASSFTTSGANVLTF. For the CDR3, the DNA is TGTGCCAGCAGCTTTACCACCTCTGGGGCCAACGTCCTGACTTTC.

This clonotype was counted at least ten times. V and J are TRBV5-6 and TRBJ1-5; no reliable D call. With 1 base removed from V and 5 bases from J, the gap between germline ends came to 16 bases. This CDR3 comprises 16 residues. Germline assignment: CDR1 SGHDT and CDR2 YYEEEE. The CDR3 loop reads CASSLTGSRSHQPQHF. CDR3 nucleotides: TGTGCCAGCAGCTTGACTGGCAGCAGGTCCCATCAGCCCCAGCATTTT.

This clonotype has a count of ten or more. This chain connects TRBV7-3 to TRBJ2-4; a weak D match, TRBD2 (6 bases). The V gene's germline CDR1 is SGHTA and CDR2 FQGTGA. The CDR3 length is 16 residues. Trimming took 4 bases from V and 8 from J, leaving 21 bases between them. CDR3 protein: CASSSRGQNRGDIQYF. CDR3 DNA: TGTGCCAGCAGCTCACGAGGACAAAATCGCGGGGACATTCAGTACTTC. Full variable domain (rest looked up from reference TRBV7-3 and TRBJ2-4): GAGVSQTPSNKVTEKGKYVELRCDPISGHTALYWYRQSLGQGPEFLIYFQGTGAADDSGLPNDRFFAVRPEGSVSTLKIQRTERGDSAVYLCASSSRGQNRGDIQYFGAGTRLSVL.

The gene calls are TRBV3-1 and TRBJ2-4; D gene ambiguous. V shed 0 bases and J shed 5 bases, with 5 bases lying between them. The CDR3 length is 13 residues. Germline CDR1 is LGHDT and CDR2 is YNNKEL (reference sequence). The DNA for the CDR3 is TGTGCCAGCAGCCAAGATAAGGAAAACATTCAGTACTTC. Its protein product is CASSQDKENIQYF.

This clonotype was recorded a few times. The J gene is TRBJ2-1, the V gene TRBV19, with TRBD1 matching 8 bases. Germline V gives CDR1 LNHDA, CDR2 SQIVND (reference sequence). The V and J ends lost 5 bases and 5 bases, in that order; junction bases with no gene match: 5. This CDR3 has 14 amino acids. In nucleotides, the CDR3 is TGTGCCAGTAGTGGACAGGGTTCCCACAATGAGCAGTTCTTC. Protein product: CASSGQGSHNEQFF. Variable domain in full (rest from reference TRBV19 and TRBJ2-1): DGGITQSPKYLFRKEGQNVTLSCEQNLNHDAMYWYRQDPGQGLRLIYYSQIVNDFQKGDIAEGYSVSREKKESFPLTVTSAQKNPTAFYLCASSGQGSHNEQFFGPGTRLTVL.

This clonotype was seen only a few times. The DNA for the CDR3 is TGTGCCAGCAGCTTAGCGAGGGGGAGACTGAACACTGAAGCTTTCTTT. Its protein is CASSLARGRLNTEAFF. The V gene is TRBV7-8, the J gene TRBJ1-1; maybe TRBD1 (6 bases). Germline values: CDR1 SGHVS, CDR2 FQNEAQ. This CDR3 has 16 residues. V lost 0 bases, J lost 0 bases, and 11 bases lay in between.

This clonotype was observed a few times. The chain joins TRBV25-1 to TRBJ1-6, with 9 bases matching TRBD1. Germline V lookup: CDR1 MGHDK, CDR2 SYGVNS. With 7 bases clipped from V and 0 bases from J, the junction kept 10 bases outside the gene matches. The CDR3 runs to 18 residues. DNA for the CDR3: TGTGCCAGCACCTCCGGACAGGGGCTGGGCTCCTATAATTCACCCCTCCACTTT. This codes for CASTSGQGLGSYNSPLHF.

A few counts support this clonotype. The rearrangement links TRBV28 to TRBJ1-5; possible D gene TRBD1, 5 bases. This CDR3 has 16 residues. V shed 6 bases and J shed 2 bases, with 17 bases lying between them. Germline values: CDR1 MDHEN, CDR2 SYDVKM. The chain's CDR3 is CASSLGARSRNQPQHF. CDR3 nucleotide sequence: TGTGCCAGCAGCCTAGGGGCTCGCTCTCGCAATCAGCCCCAGCATTTT. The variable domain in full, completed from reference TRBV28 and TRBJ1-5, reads DVKVTQSSRYLVKRTGEKVFLECVQDMDHENMFWYRQDPGLGLRLIYFSYDVKMKEKGDIPEGYSVSREKKERFSLILESASTNQTSMYLCASSLGARSRNQPQHFGDGTRLSIL.

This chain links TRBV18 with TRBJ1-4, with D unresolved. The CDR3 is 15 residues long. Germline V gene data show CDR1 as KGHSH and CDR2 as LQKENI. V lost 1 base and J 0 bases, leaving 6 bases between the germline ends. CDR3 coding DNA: TGTGCCAGCTCACCACGGAAAGCAACTAATGAAAAACTGTTTTTT. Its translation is CASSPRKATNEKLFF.

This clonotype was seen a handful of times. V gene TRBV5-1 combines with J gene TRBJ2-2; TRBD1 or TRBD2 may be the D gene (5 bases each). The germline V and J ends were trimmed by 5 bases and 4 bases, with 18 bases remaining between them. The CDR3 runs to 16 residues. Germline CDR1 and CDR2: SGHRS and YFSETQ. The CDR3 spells CASRPRAGSRTGELFF. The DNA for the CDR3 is TGCGCCAGCAGACCGAGGGCAGGGTCGCGCACCGGGGAGCTGTTTTTT.

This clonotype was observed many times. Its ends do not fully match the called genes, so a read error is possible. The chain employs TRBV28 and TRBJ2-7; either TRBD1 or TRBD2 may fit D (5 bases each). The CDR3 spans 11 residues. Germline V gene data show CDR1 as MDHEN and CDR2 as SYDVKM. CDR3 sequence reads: CASSAPTGTLF. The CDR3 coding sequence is TGTGCCAGCAGTGCGCCCACCGGGACGCTTTTC.

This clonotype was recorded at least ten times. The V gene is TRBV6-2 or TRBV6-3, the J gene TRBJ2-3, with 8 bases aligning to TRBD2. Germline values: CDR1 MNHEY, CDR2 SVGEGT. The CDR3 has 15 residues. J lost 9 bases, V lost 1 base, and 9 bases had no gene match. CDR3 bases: TGTGCCAGCAGTTACTTTCAACGGGGGGGCCGGACGCAGTATTTT. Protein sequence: CASSYFQRGGRTQYF.

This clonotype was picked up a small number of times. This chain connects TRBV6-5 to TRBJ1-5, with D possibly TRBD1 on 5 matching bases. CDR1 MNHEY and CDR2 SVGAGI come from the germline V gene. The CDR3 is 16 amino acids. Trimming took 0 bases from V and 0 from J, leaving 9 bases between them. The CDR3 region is CASSYSGRSSNQPQHF. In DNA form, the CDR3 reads TGTGCCAGCAGTTACTCGGGACGAAGTAGCAATCAGCCCCAGCATTTT.

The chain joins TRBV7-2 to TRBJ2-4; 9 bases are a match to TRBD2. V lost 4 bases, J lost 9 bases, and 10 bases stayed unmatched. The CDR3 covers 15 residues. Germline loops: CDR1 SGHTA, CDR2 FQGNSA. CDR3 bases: TGTGCCAGCAGCTCGGAGAGCGGGGGGCCAAGCATTCAGTACTTC. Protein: CASSSESGGPSIQYF.

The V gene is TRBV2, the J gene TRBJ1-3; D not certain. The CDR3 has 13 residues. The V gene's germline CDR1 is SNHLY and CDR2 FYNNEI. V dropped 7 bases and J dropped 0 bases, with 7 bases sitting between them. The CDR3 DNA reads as TGTGCCAGCACTTTGGGCTCTGGAAACACCATATATTTT. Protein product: CASTLGSGNTIYF.

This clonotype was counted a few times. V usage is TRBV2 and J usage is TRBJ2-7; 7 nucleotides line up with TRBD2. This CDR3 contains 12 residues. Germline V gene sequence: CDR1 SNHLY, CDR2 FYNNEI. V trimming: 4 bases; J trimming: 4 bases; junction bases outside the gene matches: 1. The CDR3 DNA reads TGTGCCAGCAGTGGCGGGGGTTACGAGCAGTACTTC. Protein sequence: CASSGGGYEQYF.

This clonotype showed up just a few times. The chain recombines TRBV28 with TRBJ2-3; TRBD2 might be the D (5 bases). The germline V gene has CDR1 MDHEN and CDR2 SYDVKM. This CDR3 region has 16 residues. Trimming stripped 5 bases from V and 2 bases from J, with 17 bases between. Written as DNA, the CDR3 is TGTGCCAGCAGTACCCAACTCACGGGGAACACAGATACGCAGTATTTT. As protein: CASSTQLTGNTDTQYF.

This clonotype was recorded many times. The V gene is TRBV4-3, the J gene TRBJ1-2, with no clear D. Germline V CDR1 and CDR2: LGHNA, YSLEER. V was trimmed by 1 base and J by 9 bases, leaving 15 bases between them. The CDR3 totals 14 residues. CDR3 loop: CASSQGGDGSSYTF. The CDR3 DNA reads TGCGCCAGCAGCCAAGGGGGAGACGGCAGCAGCTACACCTTC.

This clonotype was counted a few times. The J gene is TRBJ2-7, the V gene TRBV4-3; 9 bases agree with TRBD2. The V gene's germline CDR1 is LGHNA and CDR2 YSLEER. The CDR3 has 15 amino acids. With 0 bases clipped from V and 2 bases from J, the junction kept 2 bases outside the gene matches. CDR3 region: CASSQEERGAYEQYF. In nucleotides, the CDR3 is TGCGCCAGCAGCCAAGAAGAGCGGGGGGCCTACGAGCAGTACTTC.

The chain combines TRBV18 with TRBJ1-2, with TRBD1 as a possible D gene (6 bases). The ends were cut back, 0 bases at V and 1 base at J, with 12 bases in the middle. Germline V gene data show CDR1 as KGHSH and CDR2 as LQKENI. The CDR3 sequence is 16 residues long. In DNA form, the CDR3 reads TGTGCCAGCTCACCACCTTTCGGGGGCAGTAACTATGGCTACACCTTC. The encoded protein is CASSPPFGGSNYGYTF.

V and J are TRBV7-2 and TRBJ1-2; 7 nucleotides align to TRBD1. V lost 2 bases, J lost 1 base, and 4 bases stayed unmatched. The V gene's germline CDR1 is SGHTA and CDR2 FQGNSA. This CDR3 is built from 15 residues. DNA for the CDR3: TGTGCCAGCAGCTTAATCCGGGACAGTAACTATGGCTACACCTTC. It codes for CASSLIRDSNYGYTF.